The clone carrying this T cell receptor (beta chain) was counted a single time. Germline lookup yields CDR1 SGDLS and CDR2 YYNGEE. V lost 3 bases and J 9 bases, leaving 27 bases between the germline ends. The CDR3 is 17 residues long. The protocol was immunoSEQ multiplex PCR, while the TCRdb copy is restricted to in-frame clones and leaves out a portion. Here the sample spans under 250,000 clones, 70% to 90% being singletons. This entry is derived from a study of blood T cell repertoires in COVID-19. The sequenced material came from PBMCs or T cells enriched from blood (not recorded which). This TCR came from a man aged 35-49 years who had recovered from COVID-19. The rearrangement uses TRBV9 and TRBJ2-5; D is perhaps TRBD1 (6 bases). In DNA, the CDR3 is TGTGCCAGCAGCGGAGGGGACACCCGCGTTGGAGCTCTCGCCCAGTACTTC. It codes for CASSGGDTRVGALAQYF. Using reference TRBV9 and TRBJ2-5 for the parts outside the CDR3, the full variable domain is DSGVTQTPKHLITATGQRVTLRCSPRSGDLSVYWYQQSLDQGLQFLIQYYNGEERAKGNILERFSAQQFPDLHSELNLSSLELGDSALYFCASSGGDTRVGALAQYFGPGTRLLVL.